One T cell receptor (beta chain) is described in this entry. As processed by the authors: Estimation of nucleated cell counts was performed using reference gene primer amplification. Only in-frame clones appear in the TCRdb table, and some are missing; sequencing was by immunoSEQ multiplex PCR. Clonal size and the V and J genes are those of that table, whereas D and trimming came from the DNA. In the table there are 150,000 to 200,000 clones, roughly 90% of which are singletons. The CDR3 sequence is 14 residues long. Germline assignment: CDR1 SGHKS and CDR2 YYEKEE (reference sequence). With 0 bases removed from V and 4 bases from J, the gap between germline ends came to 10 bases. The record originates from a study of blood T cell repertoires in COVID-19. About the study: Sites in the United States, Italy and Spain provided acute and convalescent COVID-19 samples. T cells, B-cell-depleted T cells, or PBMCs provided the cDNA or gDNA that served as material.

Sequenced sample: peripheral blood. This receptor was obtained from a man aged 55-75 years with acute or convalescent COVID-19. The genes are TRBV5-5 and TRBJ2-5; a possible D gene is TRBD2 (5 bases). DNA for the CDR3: TGTGCCAGCAGCTTGGAGCCGGGGAGAGAGACCCAGTACTTC. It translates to CASSLEPGRETQYF.